A selection of T cell receptor beta chains follows, all from one sample in a study of identical twins. TCRdb independently ran MiXCR on the 5' RACE reads; one entry per CDR3 protein. The sample yields roughly 750,000 distinct CDR3 sequences, about 20% seen once. These records were also assigned to another study, of T cells expressing NK-cell markers.

The sequenced material came from PBMCs. These receptors were collected from a young woman in good health. The CDR3 runs from the conserved cysteine through the conserved F or W. The D gene is left open where the match is weak. The size field is filled for only some rows; it gives once, few, many or a size class.

J | D | size | V | DNA | CDR3
TRBJ1-1 | - | many | TRBV12-5 | TGTGCTAGTGAACTGACAGAAAACACTGAAGCTTTCTTT | CASELTENTEAFF
TRBJ2-5 | - | few | TRBV12-5 | TGTGCTAGTGGTATCTACAACGGAGAGACCCAGTACTTC | CASGIYNGETQYF
TRBJ1-5 | - | many | TRBV9 | TGTGCCAGCAGCGTGCTTGGCAATCAGCCCCAGCATTTT | CASSVLGNQPQHF
TRBJ2-3 | - | - | TRBV6-4 | TGTGCCAGCAGTGACTCGAGAATGACTAGCACAGATACGCAGTATTTT | CASSDSRMTSTDTQYF
TRBJ1-4 | TRBD1 | - | TRBV25-1 | TGTGCCAGCAGGACAGGGGGCCCGACTAATGAAAAACTGTTTTTT | CASRTGGPTNEKLFF
TRBJ2-5 | - | few | TRBV11-2 | TGTGCCAGCAGCTCCACTCCCCGTGTTATGGAGACCCAGTACTTC | CASSSTPRVMETQYF
TRBJ2-2 | - | few | TRBV9 | TGTGCCAGCAGCGTAGAGACAGGTTACACCGGGGAGCTGTTTTTT | CASSVETGYTGELFF
TRBJ2-1 | - | few | TRBV24-1 | TGTGCCACCAGTGGCGCAGGCAGTGATGAGCAGTTCTTC | CATSGAGSDEQFF
TRBJ2-3 | - | few | TRBV29-1 | TGCAGCGCCTTCCGAACGGGGAGGACAGATACGCAGTATTTT | CSAFRTGRTDTQYF
TRBJ2-7 | - | - | TRBV27 | TGTGCCAGCAGTTTATTACGAGGGGCGATAGTCGACGAGCAGTACTTC | CASSLLRGAIVDEQYF
TRBJ2-1 | - | few | TRBV11-2 | TGTGCCAGCAGCTTAGGGGGGGAGGTCTCCTACAATGAGCAGTTCTTC | CASSLGGEVSYNEQFF
TRBJ2-7 | TRBD1 | few | TRBV5-1 | TGCGCCAGCAGCTTCCAGACAGGGGAAGGCTACGAGCAGTACTTC | CASSFQTGEGYEQYF
TRBJ2-7 | TRBD2 | few | TRBV20-1 | TGCAGTGCTAAACCCCCCGGGTTAGCGGGGGGGGGTGAGCAGTACTTC | CSAKPPGLAGGGEQYF
TRBJ2-7 | - | few | TRBV7-9 | TGTGCCAGCAGCCTCTCCGGGCCGGGGGCTACGGGGCAGTACTTC | CASSLSGPGATGQYF
TRBJ2-5 | TRBD2 | few | TRBV5-1 | TGCGCCAGCAGCCCGGGGGGGAGTTGGGAGACCCAGTACTTC | CASSPGGSWETQYF
TRBJ2-1 | - | few | TRBV27 | TGTGCCAGCAGCTTTGGGTACAGGGGGGGAGGTAATGAGCAGTTCTTC | CASSFGYRGGGNEQFF
TRBJ1-5 | - | - | TRBV5-5 | TGTGCCAGCAGCTTTTTGGTCCAGGTCCATCAGCCCCAGCATTTT | CASSFLVQVHQPQHF
TRBJ2-4 | TRBD1 | - | TRBV2 | TGTGCCAGAGGACAGGGGTCGACCAAAAACATTCAGTACTTC | CARGQGSTKNIQYF
TRBJ1-5 | - | few | TRBV19 | TGTGCCAGTACCATGGGCGGGGGCGGCCAGCCCCAGCATTTT | CASTMGGGGQPQHF
TRBJ2-3 | - | many | TRBV6-5 | TGTGCCAGCAGGACACCTAGCACAGATACGCAGTATTTT | CASRTPSTDTQYF
TRBJ2-1 | TRBD2 | - | TRBV4-1 | TGCGCCAGCAGCCAAGTGGCGGGAGCTTTTGATGAGCAGTTCTTC | CASSQVAGAFDEQFF
TRBJ1-2 | - | few | TRBV12-3/TRBV12-4 | TGTGCCAGCAGTTTGGGGAATAATGGCTACACCTTC | CASSLGNNGYTF
TRBJ2-1 | TRBD2 | few | TRBV4-1 | TGCGCCAGCAGCCTCGGTTGGCTAGCGGGAAGAGAGCAGTTCTTC | CASSLGWLAGREQFF
TRBJ2-5 | TRBD2 | - | TRBV20-1 | TGCAGTGCCATCGGGGACTATGAGAGGGAGACCCAGTACTTC | CSAIGDYERETQYF
TRBJ1-1 | - | few | TRBV5-1 | TGCGCCAGCAGCTTTCAAGGCGGTGAAGCTTTCTTT | CASSFQGGEAFF
TRBJ2-5 | - | few | TRBV29-1 | TGCAGCGTTGTACGGGTAGACCAAGAGACCCAGTACTTC | CSVVRVDQETQYF
TRBJ2-1 | - | many | TRBV3-1 | TGTGCCAGCAGCCCAACTAGGAGTACTTACAATGAGCAGTTCTTC | CASSPTRSTYNEQFF
TRBJ2-1 | TRBD2 | many | TRBV11-2 | TGTGCCAGCAGCCACCGAATGACTAGCGGGGGTGTCGATGAGCAGTTCTTC | CASSHRMTSGGVDEQFF
TRBJ2-7 | - | few | TRBV7-7 | TGTGCCAGCAGCGTCCGGGACCCCTTCTCCTACGAGCAGTACTTC | CASSVRDPFSYEQYF
TRBJ2-5 | TRBD2 | - | TRBV20-1 | TGCAGTGCTACCGGGGGGGACGGGGAGACCCAGTACTTC | CSATGGDGETQYF
TRBJ2-5 | - | few | TRBV29-1 | TGCAGTTCCTTGAGAACGGGGGCCGAGACCCAGTACTTC | CSSLRTGAETQYF
TRBJ2-7 | TRBD1 | - | TRBV20-1 | TGCAGTGCCCCTATGACAGGGGCCGAGCAGTACTTC | CSAPMTGAEQYF
TRBJ2-1 | TRBD2 | - | TRBV11-2 | TGTGCCAGCAGCATAAGACTAGCGGGGGGAGGCAATGAGCAGTTCTTC | CASSIRLAGGGNEQFF
TRBJ2-4 | - | - | TRBV5-1 | TGCGCCAGCAGCCTCGTTCAGGGGGGAGCCAAAAACATTCAGTACTTC | CASSLVQGGAKNIQYF
TRBJ2-1 | - | - | TRBV20-1 | TGCAGTGCTAGAGTCCGGGGGTACGCTGAGCAGTTCTTC | CSARVRGYAEQFF
TRBJ1-2 | - | few | TRBV6-5 | TGTGCCAGCAGTTACCCACCCGGGACCTTCACCAGCTACACCTTC | CASSYPPGTFTSYTF
TRBJ1-6 | - | - | TRBV4-3 | TGCGCCAGCAGCCAAAAGGGGAAAGGGTTCGGAAATAATTCACCCCTCCACTTT | CASSQKGKGFGNNSPLHF
TRBJ2-1 | TRBD2 | - | TRBV10-3 | TGTGCCATCAGTGATCCCCAGTCTAGCGGGAGGGTGTTTGAGCAGTTCTTC | CAISDPQSSGRVFEQFF
TRBJ2-2 | - | once | TRBV5-6 | TGTGCCAGCAGCCCCGTGCACACCGGGGAGCTGTTTTTT | CASSPVHTGELFF
TRBJ1-1 | - | many | TRBV20-1 | TGCAGTGCCTCCCGCCAACCACAGACTGAAGCTTTCTTT | CSASRQPQTEAFF
TRBJ2-3 | TRBD1 | few | TRBV2 | TGTGCCAGCCCGTATGGGACAGGGAGCACAGATACGCAGTATTTT | CASPYGTGSTDTQYF
TRBJ2-1 | - | many | TRBV5-1 | TGCGCCAGCAGCTTGGAACCCGTTAACAATGAGCAGTTCTTC | CASSLEPVNNEQFF
TRBJ2-5 | TRBD2 | - | TRBV10-3 | TGTGCCATCAGTGAGTCCGGCGGGGGAGGCCAGTACTTC | CAISESGGGGQYF
TRBJ2-2 | - | - | TRBV5-1 | TGCGCCAGCAGCTTGGGTGGGGGCATGTACACCGGGGAGCTGTTTTTT | CASSLGGGMYTGELFF
TRBJ2-3 | - | many | TRBV5-5 | TGTGCCAGCCAGATGAGCACAGATACGCAGTATTTT | CASQMSTDTQYF
TRBJ2-3 | TRBD2 | - | TRBV2 | TGTGCCAGCCCGGGACTAGCGGAGACCACAGATACGCAGTATTTT | CASPGLAETTDTQYF
TRBJ2-2 | TRBD2 | few | TRBV29-1 | TGCAGCGTGGATAGCGGGGGGGCGGACGGGGAGCTGTTTTTT | CSVDSGGADGELFF
TRBJ2-2 | - | many | TRBV20-1 | TGCAGTGCTAGAGATCCGGAGGGAAGGGACACCGGGGAGCTGTTTTTT | CSARDPEGRDTGELFF
TRBJ2-1 | TRBD2 | - | TRBV4-3 | TGCGCCAGCAGCCAAAGCGGGAGGCCCAACAATGAGCAGTTCTTC | CASSQSGRPNNEQFF
TRBJ2-7 | TRBD2 | few | TRBV7-2 | TGTGCCAGCAGCTCAATCTCCGCTAGCGGGACTCGGCAGCAGTACTTC | CASSSISASGTRQQYF
TRBJ1-2 | TRBD1 | many | TRBV29-1 | TGCAGCGTTGAACCATCCGGGACAGGGCTGGGCTACACCTTC | CSVEPSGTGLGYTF
TRBJ2-7 | TRBD2 | few | TRBV18 | TGTGCCAGCTCACCGACAGCGGGATGGTCCTACGAGCAGTACTTC | CASSPTAGWSYEQYF
TRBJ2-3 | TRBD2 | - | TRBV5-1 | TGCGCCAGCAGCTCCTGGACTAGCGGGAACACGACGCAGTATTTT | CASSSWTSGNTTQYF
TRBJ2-1 | - | - | TRBV5-1 | TGCGCCAGCAAGGGGGGTCGGAATGAGCAGTTCTTC | CASKGGRNEQFF
TRBJ2-2 | - | - | TRBV5-1 | TGCGCCAGCAGCATGACAGGGAACACCGGGGAGCTGTTTTTT | CASSMTGNTGELFF
TRBJ2-1 | TRBD2 | once | TRBV4-1 | TGCGCCAGCAGCCAGGGACTAGATCCGGACAATGAGCAGTTCTTC | CASSQGLDPDNEQFF